Presented here are 20 T cell receptor beta chains from one specimen sequenced in a study of T cell responses to AZD1222 COVID-19 vaccine. Libraries were prepared by immunoSEQ multiplex PCR; TCRdb keeps only in-frame clonotypes and omits some of them. The sample contains about 120,000 clones, around 87% of which appear only once. This material consisted of peripheral blood, taken on day 0 of AZD1222 vaccination. These receptors originate from an adult in good health.

This chain joins TRBV30 and TRBJ2-5, with D perhaps matching TRBD1 (5 bases). Trimming left V 3 bases short and J 9 bases short, with 20 bases between. This CDR3 is 14 amino acids long. The germline V gene has CDR1 GTSNPN and CDR2 SVGIG (reference sequence). CDR3 sequence reads: CAWSLGRARMAQYF. DNA of the CDR3: TGTGCCTGGAGCCTTGGCAGGGCTCGTATGGCCCAGTACTTC.

The V call is TRBV27, the J call TRBJ1-1; D not certain. V was shortened by 0 bases and J by 6 bases, with 20 bases between the two germline ends. CDR1 is MNHEY, CDR2 SMNVEV, per germline (reference sequence). The CDR3 covers 17 residues. This CDR3 is CASSLSTVGSGRPEAFF. The CDR3 region has the DNA TGTGCCAGCAGTTTATCCACCGTGGGGTCGGGGAGACCTGAAGCTTTCTTT.

The V and J genes are TRBV19 and TRBJ1-1; the D gene is possibly TRBD1 (6 bases). CDR3 length: 12 residues. Germline V gene lookup returns CDR1 LNHDA and CDR2 SQIVND (reference sequence). V was shortened by 5 bases and J by 7 bases, with 11 bases between the two germline ends. The CDR3: CASSWGAVEAFF. The CDR3 bases are TGTGCCAGTAGTTGGGGGGCTGTTGAAGCTTTCTTT.

The rearrangement joins TRBV9 to TRBJ1-1; the match to TRBD1 covers 7 bases. CDR3 length: 18 residues. Germline CDR1 SGDLS, CDR2 YYNGEE. With V trimmed by 4 bases and J by 3 bases, 18 bases remained unmatched. CDR3 sequence: CASSLRQGKGVLDTEAFF. The CDR3 DNA follows: TGTGCCAGCAGCCTCCGACAGGGTAAGGGGGTATTAGACACTGAAGCTTTCTTT.

This chain uses TRBV25-1 with TRBJ1-1; TRBD1 agrees at 7 bases. The CDR3 length is 15 residues. From germline, CDR1 is MGHDK and CDR2 SYGVNS. Germline trimming cut 4 bases from V and 4 bases from J; bases unmatched to any gene: 9. The CDR3 is CASSGTGGRGTEAFF. The CDR3 DNA reads TGTGCCAGCAGTGGGACAGGAGGTCGCGGCACTGAAGCTTTCTTT.

This clone has just a few counts. The chain is built from TRBV27 and TRBJ1-6; possibly TRBD1 for D (6 bases). The length of the CDR3 is 15 residues. V was cut by 8 bases and J by 7 bases, with 18 bases left in between. Germline V gene sequence: CDR1 MNHEY, CDR2 SMNVEV (reference sequence). The CDR3 DNA reads TGTGCCAGCCACAAAGGGGCGGGGGGCAATTCACCCCTCCACTTT. Amino acid sequence: CASHKGAGGNSPLHF.

The chain combines TRBV5-1 with TRBJ2-7; weak D call: TRBD1 (6 bases). The ends were cut back, 0 bases at V and 0 bases at J, with 10 bases in the middle. Germline values: CDR1 SGHRS, CDR2 YFSETQ. The CDR3 has 15 residues. Here the CDR3 DNA reads TGCGCCAGCAGCTTGGTAGGGGACATCTCCTACGAGCAGTACTTC. It specifies CASSLVGDISYEQYF.

V usage is TRBV6-5 and J usage is TRBJ2-3; D may correspond to TRBD1 or TRBD2 (5 bases each). The CDR3 is 15 residues long. The V end was cut by 8 bases, the J end by 1 base, with 16 bases between. Germline loops: CDR1 MNHEY, CDR2 SVGAGI. CDR3 amino acids: CASPRLTGRTDTQYF. The CDR3 DNA sequence: TGTGCCAGCCCCCGGTTAACGGGACGCACAGATACGCAGTATTTT.

This chain links TRBV19 with TRBJ2-2; no firm D call. This CDR3 is 14 amino acids long. In germline, CDR1 is LNHDA, CDR2 SQIVND (reference sequence). The ends were cut back, 5 bases at V and 3 bases at J, with 10 bases in the middle. The CDR3 DNA is TGTGCCAGTAGTTCAACTTTCGACACCGGGGAGCTGTTTTTT. Translation: CASSSTFDTGELFF.

The V gene is TRBV6-5, the J gene TRBJ2-2; no clear D gene. The CDR3 loop spans 15 amino acids. CDR1 is MNHEY and CDR2 is SVGAGI in the germline V gene. Between the trimmed V and J ends, which lost 3 bases and 6 bases, there was a span of 14 bases. CDR3 region: CASSYPGLQSGELFF. CDR3 sequence (DNA): TGTGCCAGCAGTTATCCGGGCCTACAATCCGGGGAGCTGTTTTTT.

CDR3 protein: CATASSTDTQYF. DNA of the CDR3: TGTGCCACCGCTAGTTCGACAGATACGCAGTATTTT. This chain uses TRBV24-1 with TRBJ2-3; D is uncertain. V was shortened by 9 bases and J by 3 bases, with 9 bases between the two germline ends. CDR1 and CDR2 from the germline V gene are KGHDR and SFDVKD. The CDR3 consists of 12 residues.

This clone is a singleton in its sample. CDR3: CASSGDSGARVAQYF. The CDR3 region has the DNA TGTGCCAGCAGTGGAGACAGCGGGGCGAGGGTTGCCCAGTACTTC. The chain carries TRBV2 and TRBJ2-5; 7 positions agree with TRBD2. Per germline, CDR1 SNHLY and CDR2 FYNNEI. With V trimmed by 4 bases and J by 9 bases, 14 bases remained unmatched. The CDR3 totals 15 residues.

V and J are TRBV11-2 and TRBJ1-2; 9 bases are shared with TRBD1. V shed 3 bases and J 5 bases; nucleotides not matched to a gene: 7. Germline V gene sequence: CDR1 SGHAT, CDR2 FQNNGV. This CDR3 spans 15 amino acids. CDR3 nucleotides: TGTGCCAGCAGCTTTCTTGGGACAGGGTTTTATGGCTACACCTTC. Its protein product is CASSFLGTGFYGYTF.

The chain uses TRBV3-1 (or the pseudogene TRBV3-2) and TRBJ2-3, with unresolved D. CDR1 is LGHDT, CDR2 YNNKEL, per germline (reference sequence). The CDR3 has 16 amino acids. Trimming took off 2 bases at V and 0 bases at J, with 12 bases between the two ends. The CDR3 nucleotides read TGTGCCAGCAGCCAAATCGCTGGACCTAGCACAGATACGCAGTATTTT. Translation gives CASSQIAGPSTDTQYF.

This chain connects TRBV4-1 to TRBJ2-5; D is perhaps TRBD2 (6 bases). The CDR3 is made up of 16 amino acids. The V end was cut by 0 bases, the J end by 6 bases, with 17 bases between. From germline, CDR1 is MGHRA and CDR2 YSYEKL. CDR3: CASSQEPLPRGQTQYF. CDR3 bases: TGCGCCAGCAGCCAAGAACCACTACCGCGGGGACAGACCCAGTACTTC.

This clone showed up just a few times. The chain has TRBV6-4 and TRBJ1-1; D might be TRBD1 (5 bases). This CDR3 has 14 amino acids. Germline V gene sequence: CDR1 MRHNA, CDR2 SNTAGT. The V gene lost 3 bases and the J gene lost 1 base, with 9 bases spanning the gap. The CDR3 sequence: CASSETQENTEAFF. In nucleotides, the CDR3 is TGTGCCAGCAGTGAAACACAGGAGAACACTGAAGCTTTCTTT.

V and J are TRBV16 and TRBJ1-5; 11 bases are shared with TRBD1. The germline V gene encodes CDR1 KGHSY and CDR2 FQNENV. CDR3 length: 16 residues. V lost 4 bases to trimming and J lost 6 bases; unmatched junction nucleotides: 8. CDR3 nucleotides: TGTGCCAGCAGCCTCGCCGGGACAGGGGGACTTCAGCCCCAGCATTTT. Its protein product is CASSLAGTGGLQPQHF.

This chain connects TRBV6-2 or TRBV6-3 to TRBJ2-3, with TRBD2 identical over 8 bases. CDR1 MNHEY and CDR2 SVGEGT come from the germline V gene. The CDR3 totals 17 residues. The V gene end was trimmed by 6 bases and the J gene end by 2 bases; junction bases not matched to a gene: 13. CDR3 residues: CASSSLAQAGVTDTQYF. For the CDR3, the DNA is TGTGCCAGCAGCTCCTTAGCCCAAGCGGGGGTCACAGATACGCAGTATTTT.

The genes are TRBV6-1 and TRBJ1-4; no definite D call. Germline V CDR1 and CDR2: MNHNS, SASEGT. The CDR3 contains 16 residues. V gave up 2 bases and J gave up 0 bases, with 10 bases separating them. The CDR3 sequence is CASSEFYRATNEKLFF. The DNA for the CDR3 is TGTGCCAGCAGTGAATTTTACAGAGCAACTAATGAAAAACTGTTTTTT.

The V call is TRBV5-1, the J call TRBJ2-2; D gene unclear. Trimming shortened V by 5 bases and J by 3 bases, and 14 bases separated the two germline ends. This CDR3 contains 15 residues. Germline-derived CDR1 and CDR2 are SGHRS and YFSETQ. As DNA, the CDR3 is TGCGCCAGCAGTCAATTTAATGGGTACACCGGGGAGCTGTTTTTT. This sequence encodes CASSQFNGYTGELFF.